The 30 T cell receptor beta chains below come from one sample, sequenced in a study of shared clonotypes between healthy human individuals. CD45RO-negative CD8 cells positively selected for CCR7 made up the naive population, which excluded terminally differentiated effector memory CD45RA+ cells. Some clones are missing from TCRdb's copy, which holds only in-frame ones; the method was immunoSEQ multiplex PCR. This repertoire shows millions of clones, roughly 91% found once; its top ten account for under 2%. The sample taken for sequencing was naive CD8+ T cells from PBMCs. Source of these receptors: a man aged 18 to 29 in good health. Some clones in this sample may be carry-over from other donors' samples.

The chain is built from TRBV5-1 and TRBJ2-3; 12 bases agree with TRBD2. Germline assignment: CDR1 SGHRS and CDR2 YFSETQ. This CDR3 is built from 18 residues. The V gene end was trimmed by 2 bases and the J gene end by 1 base; junction bases not matched to a gene: 8. The CDR3 DNA reads as TGCGCCAGCAGCTTCCCTAGCGGGAGGGCCGGGGGCACAGATACGCAGTATTTT. It encodes CASSFPSGRAGGTDTQYF.

The chain employs TRBV10-1 and TRBJ2-2; D uncertain. V was cut by 4 bases and J by 1 base, with 10 bases left in between. This CDR3 is 15 amino acids long. CDR1 and CDR2 (germline): WNHNN, SYGVQD (reference sequence). The CDR3 DNA reads as TGCGCCAGCAGTGTGGTACCCGGGAACACCGGGGAGCTGTTTTTT. Translated: CASSVVPGNTGELFF.

The chain carries TRBV4-2 and TRBJ2-5; a weak D match, TRBD1 (7 bases). This CDR3 has 13 amino acids. Germline lookup yields CDR1 LGHNA and CDR2 YNFKEQ. The germline V and J ends were trimmed by 4 bases and 5 bases, with 11 bases remaining between them. The CDR3 DNA is TGTGCCAGCAGCCTACCAGGGGGGGAGACCCAGTACTTC. This gives the protein CASSLPGGETQYF.

The chain joins TRBV9 to TRBJ2-7; D gene uncertain. The germline CDR1 and CDR2 sequences are SGDLS and YYNGEE. V dropped 0 bases and J dropped 6 bases, with 16 bases sitting between them. The CDR3 covers 15 residues. The CDR3 nucleotides are TGTGCCAGCAGCGTAGGGGGTAGCTCCCTGGGCGAGCAGTACTTC. Translated: CASSVGGSSLGEQYF. Variable domain in full (rest from reference TRBV9 and TRBJ2-7): DSGVTQTPKHLITATGQRVTLRCSPRSGDLSVYWYQQSLDQGLQFLIQYYNGEERAKGNILERFSAQQFPDLHSELNLSSLELGDSALYFCASSVGGSSLGEQYFGPGTRLTVT.

The chain combines TRBV11-3 with TRBJ2-3; D is perhaps TRBD1 or TRBD2 (5 bases each). This CDR3 contains 16 residues. The V end lost 1 base, the J end lost 4 bases, and 15 bases lay between the germline ends. Per the germline V gene, CDR1 is SGHNT and CDR2 is YENEEA. DNA of the CDR3: TGTGCCAGCAGCTTAGGGGCCCAGGGCGGGCCAGATACGCAGTATTTT. Its protein product is CASSLGAQGGPDTQYF.

V gene TRBV27 combines with J gene TRBJ2-4, with 12 positions matching TRBD1. This CDR3 is built from 18 residues. The germline CDR1 and CDR2 sequences are MNHEY and SMNVEV (reference sequence). Trimming took 5 bases from V and 8 from J; bases not matched to a gene: 16. The CDR3 loop reads CASSGVTGTGGRWDIQYF. In nucleotides, the CDR3 is TGTGCCAGCAGTGGAGTAACCGGGACAGGGGGCAGATGGGACATTCAGTACTTC.

CDR3 sequence (DNA): TGTGCCAGCAGCTTCGGGTTTTTAGGTACTGAGCAGTTCTTC. This codes for CASSFGFLGTEQFF. The chain uses TRBV11-2 and TRBJ2-1; D not resolved. Trimming removed 3 bases from V and 9 bases from J, with 15 bases in between. Germline assignment: CDR1 SGHAT and CDR2 FQNNGV. This CDR3 is built from 14 residues.

The chain combines TRBV10-3 with TRBJ2-7, with D perhaps being TRBD1 or TRBD2 (5 bases each). The length of the CDR3 is 15 residues. From germline, CDR1 is ENHRY and CDR2 SYGVKD. V shed 3 bases and J shed 1 base, with 13 bases lying between them. CDR3 nucleotides: TGTGCCATCAGTGACGTGAGGGGCGTTTCCTACGAGCAGTACTTC. As protein: CAISDVRGVSYEQYF.

The chain links TRBV7-9 to TRBJ2-7; TRBD1 matches at 7 bases. V lost 1 base and J lost 9; bases outside the gene matches: 9. The germline gives CDR1 SEHNR, CDR2 FQNEAQ (reference sequence). The CDR3 loop spans 14 amino acids. The CDR3 loop reads CASSLDPGGRGQYF. In DNA, the CDR3 is TGTGCCAGCAGCTTAGATCCAGGGGGAAGGGGGCAGTACTTC.

The chain recombines TRBV28 with TRBJ2-1; D remains unclear. With 6 bases removed from V and 7 bases from J, the gap between germline ends came to 16 bases. The CDR3 is 14 residues long. The V gene's germline CDR1 is MDHEN and CDR2 SYDVKM. CDR3 sequence: CASSIGSPQNEQFF. The DNA for the CDR3 is TGTGCCAGCAGCATAGGGTCTCCTCAGAATGAGCAGTTCTTC.

The J gene is TRBJ2-7, the V gene TRBV9, with 9 nucleotides matching TRBD2. From germline, CDR1 is SGDLS and CDR2 YYNGEE. V lost 4 bases, J lost 4 bases, and 12 bases stayed unmatched. There are 16 residues in the CDR3. The chain's CDR3 is CASSPRRLAGIYEQYF. In DNA form, the CDR3 reads TGTGCCAGCAGCCCCAGGCGCCTAGCGGGGATATACGAGCAGTACTTC.

The chain employs TRBV9 and TRBJ1-1; maybe TRBD1 (5 bases). Trimming shortened V by 4 bases and J by 3 bases, and 22 bases separated the two germline ends. Germline assignment: CDR1 SGDLS and CDR2 YYNGEE. This CDR3 has 17 amino acids. As DNA, the CDR3 is TGTGCCAGCAGCCCAGGGACCGTCAGTCGGTTGGACACTGAAGCTTTCTTT. Its protein is CASSPGTVSRLDTEAFF.

The V call is TRBV11-2, the J call TRBJ1-1; 8 nucleotides match TRBD1. Germline CDR1 SGHAT, CDR2 FQNNGV. The V and J ends lost 1 base and 1 base, in that order; junction bases with no gene match: 8. The length of the CDR3 is 17 residues. The CDR3 here is CASSLAWTGLPNTEAFF. CDR3 DNA: TGTGCCAGCAGCTTAGCATGGACAGGGCTACCGAACACTGAAGCTTTCTTT.

The sample holds one count of this clone. This chain connects TRBV5-1 to TRBJ2-5; D is undetermined. The V end lost 0 bases, the J end lost 2 bases, and 8 bases lay between the germline ends. Per the germline V gene, CDR1 is SGHRS and CDR2 is YFSETQ. CDR3 length: 14 residues. The CDR3 here is CASSLVDGQETQYF. The CDR3 region has the DNA TGCGCCAGCAGCTTGGTAGACGGACAAGAGACCCAGTACTTC.

In this sample, this clone turned up once. This chain joins TRBV7-9 and TRBJ2-3; no reliable D call. Per the germline V gene, CDR1 is SEHNR and CDR2 is FQNEAQ (reference sequence). This CDR3 is built from 14 residues. Trimming took 2 bases from V and 4 from J, leaving 10 bases between them. As DNA, the CDR3 is TGTGCCAGCAGCTTAAGGAGCATACCAGATACGCAGTATTTT. Residues: CASSLRSIPDTQYF.

This clone was seen once. J is TRBJ2-7 and V is TRBV7-9; TRBD2 is a possible D gene (6 bases). This CDR3 has 15 residues. Germline V gene lookup returns CDR1 SEHNR and CDR2 FQNEAQ (reference sequence). Between the trimmed V and J ends, which lost 1 base and 4 bases, there was a span of 14 bases. The CDR3 DNA is TGTGCCAGCAGCTTAGGCGGGGAGAGGGATTACGAGCAGTACTTC. It encodes CASSLGGERDYEQYF.

This chain connects TRBV9 to TRBJ2-1, with 11 positions matching TRBD2. This CDR3 is built from 16 residues. V lost 4 bases to trimming and J lost 8 bases; unmatched junction nucleotides: 11. Germline CDR1 SGDLS, CDR2 YYNGEE. The CDR3 coding sequence is TGTGCCAGCAGCACCCGTCTAGCGGGGGGTAACCATGAGCAGTTCTTC. It encodes CASSTRLAGGNHEQFF.

The chain recombines TRBV7-3 with TRBJ2-7; the D gene could be TRBD1 or TRBD2 (5 bases each). Trimming left V 5 bases short and J 3 bases short, with 11 bases between. The CDR3 has 13 residues. Germline V CDR1 and CDR2: SGHTA, FQGTGA. The CDR3 sequence: CASSQGANYEQYF. The DNA for the CDR3 is TGTGCCAGCAGCCAGGGAGCGAACTACGAGCAGTACTTC. Full variable domain (missing parts from reference TRBV7-3 and TRBJ2-7): GAGVSQTPSNKVTEKGKYVELRCDPISGHTALYWYRQSLGQGPEFLIYFQGTGAADDSGLPNDRFFAVRPEGSVSTLKIQRTERGDSAVYLCASSQGANYEQYFGPGTRLTVT.

The chain is built from TRBV9 and TRBJ1-1, with D possibly matching TRBD1 (5 bases). The CDR3 length is 17 residues. V was clipped by 0 bases and J by 0 bases, with 15 bases between them. Germline assignment: CDR1 SGDLS and CDR2 YYNGEE. DNA of the CDR3: TGTGCCAGCAGCGTAGAGGGGCTAGGGCCCCTGAACACTGAAGCTTTCTTT. It codes for CASSVEGLGPLNTEAFF.

DNA of the CDR3: TGTGCCAGTAGTAGGACTGATTCCTACGAGCAGTACTTC. Protein product: CASSRTDSYEQYF. The chain couples TRBV19 to TRBJ2-7, with D perhaps TRBD2 (5 bases). Trimming pared 4 bases from V and 1 base from J, leaving 8 bases between. Germline V gene lookup returns CDR1 LNHDA and CDR2 SQIVND (reference sequence). The CDR3 runs 13 residues.

The chain joins TRBV2 to TRBJ2-7; TRBD1 matches 7 bases. Germline V gene lookup returns CDR1 SNHLY and CDR2 FYNNEI. The CDR3 consists of 15 residues. The V segment lost 2 bases and the J segment 0 bases; nucleotides outside the gene matches: 4. The CDR3 DNA reads as TGTGCCAGCAGTGAACTGACAGGGCCCTCCTACGAGCAGTACTTC. Amino acids: CASSELTGPSYEQYF.

This chain's CDR3 is CASSFGSSGPQYF. The CDR3 bases are TGTGCCAGCAGCTTTGGGTCTAGCGGACCGCAGTACTTC. The chain joins TRBV7-9 to TRBJ2-7; 7 positions agree with TRBD2. In germline, CDR1 is SEHNR, CDR2 FQNEAQ (reference sequence). The V segment lost 3 bases and the J segment 9 bases; nucleotides outside the gene matches: 8. The CDR3 totals 13 residues.

This clone was seen more than once but under ten times. The chain uses TRBV6-5 and TRBJ1-1; D call uncertain. Trimming stripped 2 bases from V and 1 base from J, with 8 bases between. Germline values: CDR1 MNHEY, CDR2 SVGAGI. The CDR3 is 14 amino acids. In DNA form, the CDR3 reads TGTGCCAGCAGTTACGGCAGGAGGAACACTGAAGCTTTCTTT. This translates into CASSYGRRNTEAFF.

Concerning this clone: Additional DNA sequences in this sample encode the identical CDR3. V is TRBV27 and J is TRBJ2-7; 9 positions match TRBD2. Losses at the gene ends were 5 bases for V and 4 bases for J; bases not matched to a gene: 6. The CDR3 is made up of 14 amino acids. Germline CDR1 is MNHEY and CDR2 is SMNVEV (reference sequence). The DNA for the CDR3 is TGTGCCAGCAGTCTACGACTAGCGGTGTACGAGCAGTACTTC. Its protein product is CASSLRLAVYEQYF.

The chain recombines TRBV28 with TRBJ1-5; a weak D match, TRBD1 (6 bases). The CDR3 consists of 14 residues. The germline V and J ends were trimmed by 4 bases and 4 bases, with 11 bases remaining between them. Looked up from germline, CDR1 is MDHEN and CDR2 is SYDVKM. The CDR3 spells CASSSDSPNQPQHF. The DNA for the CDR3 is TGTGCCAGCAGTTCGGACAGCCCTAATCAGCCCCAGCATTTT. The full variable domain, with the rest looked up from reference TRBV28 and TRBJ1-5, is DVKVTQSSRYLVKRTGEKVFLECVQDMDHENMFWYRQDPGLGLRLIYFSYDVKMKEKGDIPEGYSVSREKKERFSLILESASTNQTSMYLCASSSDSPNQPQHFGDGTRLSIL.

As DNA, the CDR3 is TGCGCCAGCAGCCAAGATGTGGCGGAAGGCTCCTACAATGAGCAGTTCTTC. Protein sequence: CASSQDVAEGSYNEQFF. The chain combines TRBV4-1 with TRBJ2-1, with D unclear. This CDR3 spans 17 amino acids. Trimming removed 0 bases at V and 0 bases at J, with 12 bases between. Germline V gene lookup returns CDR1 MGHRA and CDR2 YSYEKL.

The chain links TRBV6-5 to TRBJ2-2; D might be TRBD1 or TRBD2, each matching 6 bases. V lost 2 bases and J 3 bases, leaving 13 bases between the germline ends. CDR3 length: 16 amino acids. CDR1 is MNHEY and CDR2 is SVGAGI in the germline V gene. CDR3 amino acids: CASSYVRGRDTGELFF. The CDR3 region has the DNA TGTGCCAGCAGTTACGTCCGGGGGCGCGACACCGGGGAGCTGTTTTTT.

This clone occurred once. The J gene is TRBJ1-2, the V gene TRBV7-9; D unresolved. The CDR3 has 18 amino acids. CDR1 and CDR2 (germline): SEHNR, FQNEAQ (reference sequence). V was pared by 1 base and J by 0 bases, with 18 bases between. This chain's CDR3 is CASSLDPRSAQPNYGYTF. Here the CDR3 DNA reads TGTGCCAGCAGCTTAGATCCTAGGTCAGCTCAGCCTAACTATGGCTACACCTTC.

The chain is built from TRBV7-6 and TRBJ2-1, with 13 positions matching TRBD2. V trimming: 1 base; J trimming: 8 bases; junction bases outside the gene matches: 5. There are 16 residues in the CDR3. CDR1 SGHVS and CDR2 FNYEAQ come from the germline V gene. The CDR3 DNA sequence: TGTGCCAGCAGCTTAGGGACTAGCGGGAGCCGGGATGAGCAGTTCTTC. Protein: CASSLGTSGSRDEQFF.

Points on this clone: Other DNA sequences within the sample encode an identical CDR3. The gene calls are TRBV9 and TRBJ1-1, with 9 positions matching TRBD1. V gave up 2 bases and J gave up 6 bases; unmatched junction bases: 2. The germline gives CDR1 SGDLS, CDR2 YYNGEE. The CDR3 is 13 residues long. CDR3 nucleotide sequence: TGTGCCAGCAGCGTCAGACAGGGGGCTGAAGCTTTCTTT. Amino acid sequence: CASSVRQGAEAFF.